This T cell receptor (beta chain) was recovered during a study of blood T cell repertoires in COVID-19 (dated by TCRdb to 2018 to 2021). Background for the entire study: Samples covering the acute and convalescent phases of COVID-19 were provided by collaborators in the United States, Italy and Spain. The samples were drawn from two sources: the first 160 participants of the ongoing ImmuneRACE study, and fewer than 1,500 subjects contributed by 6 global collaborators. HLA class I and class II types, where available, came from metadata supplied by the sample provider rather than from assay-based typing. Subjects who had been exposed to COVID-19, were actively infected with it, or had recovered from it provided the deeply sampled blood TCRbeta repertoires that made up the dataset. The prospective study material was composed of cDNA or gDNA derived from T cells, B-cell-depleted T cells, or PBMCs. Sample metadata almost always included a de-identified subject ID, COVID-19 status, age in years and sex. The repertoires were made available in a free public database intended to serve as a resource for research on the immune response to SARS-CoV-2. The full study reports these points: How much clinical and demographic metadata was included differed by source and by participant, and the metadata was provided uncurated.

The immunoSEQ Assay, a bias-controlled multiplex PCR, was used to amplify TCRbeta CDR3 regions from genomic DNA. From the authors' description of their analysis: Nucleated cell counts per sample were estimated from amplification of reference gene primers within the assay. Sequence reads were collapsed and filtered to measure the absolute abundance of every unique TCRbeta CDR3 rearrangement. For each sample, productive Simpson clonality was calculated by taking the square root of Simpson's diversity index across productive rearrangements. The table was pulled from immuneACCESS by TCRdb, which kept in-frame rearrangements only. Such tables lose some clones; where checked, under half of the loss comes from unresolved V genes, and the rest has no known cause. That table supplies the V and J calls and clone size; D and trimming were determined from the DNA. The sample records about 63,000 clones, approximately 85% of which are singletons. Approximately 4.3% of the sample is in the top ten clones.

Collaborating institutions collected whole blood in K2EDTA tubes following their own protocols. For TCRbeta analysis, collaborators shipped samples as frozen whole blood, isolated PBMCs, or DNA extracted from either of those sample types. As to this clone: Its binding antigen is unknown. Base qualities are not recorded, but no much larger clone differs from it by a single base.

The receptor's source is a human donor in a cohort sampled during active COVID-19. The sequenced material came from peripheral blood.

CDR3 region: CASSPRDRVTYEQYF. The nucleotide sequence reads as follows: TGTGCCAGCAGCCCCCGGGACAGGGTTACCTACGAGCAGTACTTC. This receptor chain uses TRBV11-2 and TRBJ2-7; 9 bases in the junction line up with TRBD1. Compared with germline, V lacks 5 bases and J lacks 2 bases; bases without a gene match: 7. CDR1 SGHAT and CDR2 FQNNGV were looked up in the germline V gene. The CDR3 runs 15 amino acids, cysteine and phenylalanine included. The DNA shown is the 45-base CDR3, in frame from base 1.